The next 32 T cell receptor beta chains were all read from a single sample in a study of blood T cell repertoires in COVID-19. The repertoire was sequenced with immunoSEQ multiplex PCR; TCRdb's copy has only in-frame clones and lacks some. This table has about 38,000 clones, around four fifths appearing once. Sequences were obtained from peripheral blood. The receptors stem from a man aged 55 to 69 with COVID-19, enrolled during active disease.

The chain is built from TRBV5-1 and TRBJ1-1, with D perhaps matching TRBD1 (5 bases). The CDR3 is 11 residues long. Trimming removed 5 bases from V and 7 bases from J, with 9 bases in between. Germline V gene data show CDR1 as SGHRS and CDR2 as YFSETQ. The CDR3 DNA follows: TGCGCCAGCAGACAGGACGGTGAAGCTTTCTTT. Protein: CASRQDGEAFF.

The chain combines TRBV27 with TRBJ2-3, with 7 bases identical to TRBD2. CDR1 and CDR2 from the germline V gene are MNHEY and SMNVEV (reference sequence). CDR3 length: 14 residues. J lost 0 bases, V lost 4 bases, and 1 base had no gene match. CDR3 sequence: CASSSLASTDTQYF. The CDR3 nucleotides read TGTGCCAGCAGTTCACTAGCGAGCACAGATACGCAGTATTTT.

This chain connects TRBV18 to TRBJ1-1; 11 nucleotides match TRBD1. In germline, CDR1 is KGHSH, CDR2 LQKENI. Losses at the gene ends were 3 bases for V and 0 bases for J; bases not matched to a gene: 6. This CDR3 region has 17 residues. In DNA, the CDR3 is TGTGCCAGCTCACCCGGACAGGGGGCCGACATGAACACTGAAGCTTTCTTT. Translation gives CASSPGQGADMNTEAFF.

With respect to this clone: At one end, the junction sequence differs from germline, possibly due to a read error. This chain links TRBV4-1 with TRBJ1-1, with a tentative D call TRBD1 (5 bases). The CDR3 is 15 amino acids. The germline gives CDR1 MGHRA, CDR2 YSYEKL. CDR3 coding DNA: TGCGCCAGCAGCGAAGAAACGCAGGGAGGCACTGAAGCTTTCTTT. This gives the protein CASSEETQGGTEAFF.

In DNA form, the CDR3 reads TGTGCCAGCAGCCTACTTCGGACAGGGACGGACACCGGGGAGCTGTTTTTT. Its translation is CASSLLRTGTDTGELFF. The rearrangement joins TRBV4-2 to TRBJ2-2; 8 nucleotides agree with TRBD1. Germline lookup yields CDR1 LGHNA and CDR2 YNFKEQ. This CDR3 region has 17 residues. Trimming took 4 bases from V and 3 from J; bases not matched to a gene: 10.

CDR3 region: CASKPSSGNTIYF. CDR3 nucleotides: TGCGCCAGCAAGCCGAGCTCTGGAAACACCATATATTTT. The chain carries TRBV5-1 and TRBJ1-3, with no clear D. Trimming cost V 6 bases and J 0 bases, with 7 bases left between them. Germline-derived CDR1 and CDR2 are SGHRS and YFSETQ. This CDR3 contains 13 residues. The full variable domain, with the rest looked up from reference TRBV5-1 and TRBJ1-3, is KAGVTQTPRYLIKTRGQQVTLSCSPISGHRSVSWYQQTPGQGLQFLFEYFSETQRNKGNFPGRFSGRQFSNSRSEMNVSTLELGDSALYLCASKPSSGNTIYFGEGSWLTVV.

The genes are TRBV6-2 or TRBV6-3 and TRBJ1-5; the match to TRBD1 covers 7 bases. V shed 2 bases, J shed 1 base, and the junction held 11 bases outside the gene matches. Germline V lookup: CDR1 MNHEY, CDR2 SVGEGT. There are 18 residues in the CDR3. The CDR3 bases are TGTGCCAGCAGTTACCCCACTGACAGGGTTTTAAGCAATCAGCCCCAGCATTTT. Protein: CASSYPTDRVLSNQPQHF.

This clone was recorded a few times. V usage is TRBV7-2 and J usage is TRBJ1-2; no definite D call. CDR3 size: 14 residues. Germline CDR1 reads SGHTA; CDR2 reads FQGNSA. V was pared by 5 bases and J by 1 base, with 11 bases between. The CDR3 coding sequence is TGTGCCAGCAGCCCTTCCCGGGATAACTATGGCTACACCTTC. Translation: CASSPSRDNYGYTF.

The chain couples TRBV18 to TRBJ2-1; the match to TRBD1 covers 8 bases. This CDR3 is 12 amino acids long. Unmatched junction bases numbered 3, after V lost 2 bases and J lost 12 bases. Germline CDR1 and CDR2: KGHSH and LQKENI. This chain's CDR3 is CASSPGQGRQFF. The CDR3 coding sequence is TGTGCCAGCTCACCAGGACAGGGCAGGCAGTTCTTC.

V is TRBV19 and J is TRBJ1-1; D gene uncertain. Germline V gives CDR1 LNHDA, CDR2 SQIVND (reference sequence). The CDR3 is 13 amino acids. Trimming took off 4 bases at V and 2 bases at J, with 8 bases between the two ends. In DNA form, the CDR3 reads TGTGCCAGTAGTAGAGGGCCTAACACTGAAGCTTTCTTT. The encoded protein is CASSRGPNTEAFF.

The rearrangement links TRBV7-9 to TRBJ2-3; TRBD2 matches at 7 bases. Germline V gene sequence: CDR1 SEHNR, CDR2 FQNEAQ (reference sequence). Trimming at V came to 2 bases and at J to 5 bases, leaving 1 base not matched to a gene. The CDR3 totals 13 residues. In nucleotides, the CDR3 is TGTGCCAGCAGCTTAACGGGAGGAGATACGCAGTATTTT. Amino acid sequence: CASSLTGGDTQYF.

This clone was recorded a few times. The V call is TRBV7-9, the J call TRBJ2-1, with D perhaps matching TRBD2 (6 bases). The CDR3 extends over 13 amino acids. The V gene lost 0 bases and the J gene lost 6 bases, with 6 bases spanning the gap. The germline V gene encodes CDR1 SEHNR and CDR2 FQNEAQ (reference sequence). The CDR3 here is CASSLAGSNEQFF. In nucleotides, the CDR3 is TGTGCCAGCAGCTTAGCCGGGAGCAATGAGCAGTTCTTC.

The CDR3 region has the DNA TGTGCCAGCAGCTCGATTAGCGGGTTTTACAATGAGCAGTTCTTC. Translating gives CASSSISGFYNEQFF. The J gene is TRBJ2-1, the V gene TRBV7-9; 7 nucleotides agree with TRBD2. Losses at the gene ends were 4 bases for V and 4 bases for J; bases not matched to a gene: 7. CDR1 SEHNR and CDR2 FQNEAQ come from the germline V gene (reference sequence). The CDR3 runs to 15 residues.

The chain employs TRBV6-1 and TRBJ1-2; D is undetermined. CDR3 length: 14 residues. In germline, CDR1 is MNHNS, CDR2 SASEGT. Between the trimmed V and J ends, which lost 1 base and 2 bases, there was a span of 8 bases. CDR3 nucleotide sequence: TGTGCCAGCAGTGAAGGGGCAGAGAACTATGGCTACACCTTC. Translating it yields CASSEGAENYGYTF.

The V and J genes are TRBV5-5 and TRBJ2-1, with D tentatively TRBD1 (5 bases). The V and J ends lost 2 bases and 2 bases respectively, with 8 bases between them. Germline CDR1 is SGHKS and CDR2 is YYEKEE (reference sequence). This CDR3 is built from 14 residues. CDR3 protein: CASSFRTPYNEQFF. The CDR3 region has the DNA TGTGCCAGCAGCTTCAGGACACCCTACAATGAGCAGTTCTTC.

This clone has only a few counts. The chain has TRBV30 and TRBJ1-2, with D possibly TRBD1 on 6 matching bases. There are 15 residues in the CDR3. With 4 bases removed from V and 0 bases from J, the gap between germline ends came to 15 bases. Germline V gene data show CDR1 as GTSNPN and CDR2 as SVGIG (reference sequence). As DNA, the CDR3 is TGTGCCTGGAAGCCGACAGGTCCAGCTAACTATGGCTACACCTTC. Amino acid sequence: CAWKPTGPANYGYTF.

The rearrangement uses TRBV4-2 and TRBJ2-7; 8 bases agree with TRBD1. Looked up from germline, CDR1 is LGHNA and CDR2 is YNFKEQ. V shed 4 bases and J 0 bases; nucleotides not matched to a gene: 8. This CDR3 is 16 amino acids long. The DNA for the CDR3 is TGTGCCAGCAGCCGCTCAACAGGGGGAAACTCCTACGAGCAGTACTTC. Translating gives CASSRSTGGNSYEQYF.

The chain links TRBV3-1 (or the pseudogene TRBV3-2) to TRBJ2-3, with D unclear. Germline V gives CDR1 LGHDT, CDR2 YNNKEL (reference sequence). The germline V and J ends were trimmed by 4 bases and 1 base, with 3 bases remaining between them. This CDR3 is built from 12 residues. This CDR3 is CASSPGTDTQYF. The CDR3 DNA follows: TGTGCCAGCAGCCCGGGCACAGATACGCAGTATTTT.

V usage is TRBV30 and J usage is TRBJ1-4; 8 nucleotides align to TRBD1. V dropped 3 bases and J dropped 8; count of bases not matched to a gene: 8. This CDR3 contains 14 residues. Germline CDR1 GTSNPN, CDR2 SVGIG (reference sequence). CDR3 protein: CAWSKGQGFEKLFF. The CDR3 DNA reads TGTGCCTGGAGCAAAGGACAGGGATTCGAAAAACTGTTTTTT.

The chain joins TRBV9 to TRBJ1-6; D is possibly TRBD1 (5 bases). The germline V and J ends were trimmed by 4 bases and 5 bases, with 13 bases remaining between them. The CDR3 runs to 15 residues. Germline V gene data show CDR1 as SGDLS and CDR2 as YYNGEE. The CDR3 is CASSPSGGNNSPLHF. The CDR3 DNA reads as TGTGCCAGCAGCCCCTCGGGGGGGAATAATTCACCCCTCCACTTT.

CDR3 sequence reads: CASSSSAGGGNYGYTF. DNA of the CDR3: TGTGCCAGCAGTTCCTCAGCAGGGGGCGGAAACTATGGCTACACCTTC. The rearrangement uses TRBV28 and TRBJ1-2; 8 bases are a match to TRBD1. The CDR3 extends over 16 amino acids. The junction had 9 bases not matched to a gene; V was cut back by 4 bases and J by 2 bases. In germline, CDR1 is MDHEN, CDR2 SYDVKM.

This clone was counted a few times. The chain is built from TRBV5-4 and TRBJ2-7; the match to TRBD1 covers 8 bases. V lost 4 bases and J lost 2; bases outside the gene matches: 5. CDR1 and CDR2 (germline): SGHNT, YYREEE (reference sequence). The CDR3 contains 14 residues. In DNA form, the CDR3 reads TGTGCCAGCAGCCCGGACAGGGCCACCTACGAGCAGTACTTC. Its translation is CASSPDRATYEQYF.

This clone has a single count. The J gene is TRBJ2-7, the V gene TRBV5-5; 7 bases map to TRBD2. The CDR3 has 14 amino acids. Germline values: CDR1 SGHKS, CDR2 YYEKEE (reference sequence). V shed 2 bases and J 2 bases; nucleotides not matched to a gene: 4. The chain's CDR3 is CASSFGGRAYEQYF. The CDR3 DNA sequence: TGTGCCAGCAGCTTCGGGGGGAGGGCCTACGAGCAGTACTTC.

The rearrangement links TRBV27 to TRBJ2-7, with 8 bases identical to TRBD1. The CDR3 is 13 residues long. Trimming at V came to 10 bases and at J to 6 bases, leaving 11 bases not matched to a gene. CDR1 MNHEY and CDR2 SMNVEV come from the germline V gene (reference sequence). The CDR3 here is CATQYRGAGEQYF. The CDR3 DNA follows: TGTGCCACCCAGTACAGGGGGGCAGGCGAGCAGTACTTC.

This clone was picked up a small number of times. Distinct nucleotide sequences in the sample also encode this CDR3. This sequence joins TRBV7-6 and TRBJ2-7; D may be TRBD1 (7 bases). V dropped 1 base and J dropped 3 bases, with 10 bases sitting between them. The CDR3 is 14 amino acids. The germline V gene encodes CDR1 SGHVS and CDR2 FNYEAQ. The CDR3 spells CASSLDRGGYEQYF. In DNA form, the CDR3 reads TGTGCCAGCAGCTTAGACAGGGGAGGCTACGAGCAGTACTTC. Full variable domain (missing parts from reference TRBV7-6 and TRBJ2-7): GAGVSQSPRYKVTKRGQDVALRCDPISGHVSLYWYRQALGQGPEFLTYFNYEAQQDKSGLPNDRFSAERPEGSISTLTIQRTEQRDSAMYRCASSLDRGGYEQYFGPGTRLTVT.

The rearrangement joins TRBV11-2 to TRBJ1-2; the D gene is possibly TRBD1 (6 bases). V gave up 4 bases and J gave up 8 bases, with 23 bases separating them. The CDR3 totals 16 residues. Germline V CDR1 and CDR2: SGHAT, FQNNGV. This CDR3 is CASSSPPGRKQGGYTF. Written as DNA, the CDR3 is TGTGCCAGCAGCTCTCCGCCGGGACGGAAGCAGGGGGGCTACACCTTC.

Details on this clone: Additional DNA sequences in this sample encode the identical CDR3. The chain links TRBV6-1 to TRBJ1-1; 9 nucleotides align to TRBD1. J was trimmed by 3 bases and V by 3 bases; bases with no gene match: 2. Germline CDR1 is MNHNS and CDR2 is SASEGT. The CDR3 covers 14 residues. The CDR3 DNA is TGTGCCAGCAGTGAGGACAGGGGAGACACTGAAGCTTTCTTT. It specifies CASSEDRGDTEAFF.

V is TRBV5-4 and J is TRBJ2-2; 10 nucleotides match TRBD1. This CDR3 region has 15 residues. Germline assignment: CDR1 SGHNT and CDR2 YYREEE (reference sequence). Germline trimming cut 2 bases from V and 8 bases from J; bases unmatched to any gene: 6. CDR3 sequence: CASSFATGGLGELFF. CDR3 nucleotides: TGTGCCAGCAGCTTTGCGACAGGGGGCTTAGGGGAGCTGTTTTTT.

V and J are TRBV5-4 and TRBJ1-4; 9 nucleotides match TRBD1. CDR3 size: 15 residues. Germline trimming cut 4 bases from V and 8 bases from J; bases unmatched to any gene: 9. Germline V gene sequence: CDR1 SGHNT, CDR2 YYREEE (reference sequence). CDR3 DNA sequence: TGTGCCAGCAGCCAAACCGGGACAGGGAAGGAAAAACTGTTTTTT. This translates into CASSQTGTGKEKLFF.

The chain is built from TRBV6-2 or TRBV6-3 and TRBJ2-1, with unresolved D. The V gene's germline CDR1 is MNHEY and CDR2 SVGEGT. The CDR3 totals 11 residues. V was pared by 5 bases and J by 5 bases, with 4 bases between. The CDR3 DNA reads TGTGCCAGCAGTATCAACAATGAGCAGTTCTTC. Protein: CASSINNEQFF.

This chain uses TRBV4-2 with TRBJ2-1, with 8 bases that match TRBD2. Germline CDR1 reads LGHNA; CDR2 reads YNFKEQ. V lost 4 bases, J lost 0 bases, and 8 bases stayed unmatched. This CDR3 has 17 residues. The CDR3 sequence: CASSRAPGTSSYNEQFF. CDR3 in DNA: TGTGCCAGCAGCCGAGCTCCCGGGACTAGCTCCTACAATGAGCAGTTCTTC.

The chain carries TRBV7-2 and TRBJ1-5; D is unresolved. Trimming left V 5 bases short and J 2 bases short, with 13 bases between. From germline, CDR1 is SGHTA and CDR2 FQGNSA. This CDR3 is 15 amino acids long. In nucleotides, the CDR3 is TGTGCCAGCAGCCTAGACGGGGATCGCAATCAGCCCCAGCATTTT. Translation: CASSLDGDRNQPQHF.